These 19 T cell receptor beta chains share one sample of origin, sequenced in a study of CXCR3-negative and CXCR3-positive naive CD8 T cells. Through 5' RACE with UMI labels, the TRB cDNA libraries were prepared. From its re-call of the 5' RACE reads, TCRdb lists each CDR3 protein once, without DNA. This repertoire comprises about 130,000 distinct CDR3 sequences; its ten largest clones make up about 0.3%. Sequenced input: naive CXCR3- CD8+ T cells from blood. Sample subset: CD45RO-CCR7+CD27+CD95- naive CD8+ T cells lacking CXCR3 (TNR3-). The source is a human donor in good health. Some clones in this sample may be carry-over from other donors' samples.

The chain couples TRBV29-1 to TRBJ2-7; the D call from TCRdb, TRBD1, cannot be confirmed without DNA. Looked up from germline, CDR1 is SQVTM and CDR2 is ANQGSEA. This CDR3 is 14 amino acids long. The CDR3 protein is CSAKTGVSRYEQYF.

The J gene is TRBJ2-7, the V gene TRBV5-1; TCRdb names TRBD2, which stays unverified in the absence of DNA. This CDR3 has 14 residues. In germline, CDR1 is SGHRS, CDR2 YFSETQ. The CDR3 reads CASSFSGSWDEQYF.

V gene TRBV27 combines with J gene TRBJ2-7; TCRdb proposes TRBD1, but this gene call is untestable without DNA. The CDR3 loop spans 13 amino acids. Germline V gives CDR1 MNHEY, CDR2 SMNVEV (reference sequence). The CDR3 protein is CASSQVPPYEQYF.

The chain links TRBV29-1 to TRBJ2-7. Germline CDR1 reads SQVTM; CDR2 reads ANQGSEA. This CDR3 is built from 12 residues. The CDR3 sequence is CSVAGSAYEQYF.

The V and J genes are TRBV5-1 and TRBJ2-7; TCRdb proposes TRBD2, but this gene call is untestable without DNA. Germline assignment: CDR1 SGHRS and CDR2 YFSETQ. This CDR3 has 18 amino acids. This CDR3 reads CASSALMGGKGPTYEQYF.

This chain links TRBV29-1 with TRBJ2-1; the TRBD2 assignment by TCRdb is unverifiable without DNA. This CDR3 has 12 amino acids. Per the germline V gene, CDR1 is SQVTM and CDR2 is ANQGSEA. The CDR3 loop is CSVEGMAHEQFF.

The V gene is TRBV12-3 or TRBV12-4, the J gene TRBJ2-7; TCRdb lists TRBD2, though no DNA is available to test this call. The CDR3 covers 14 residues. The CDR3 here is CASSSRLAVYEQYF.

The rearrangement uses TRBV20-1 and TRBJ2-7; absent DNA, TCRdb's TRBD1 call cannot be checked. The germline V gene encodes CDR1 DFQATT and CDR2 SNEGSKA (reference sequence). This CDR3 comprises 16 residues. This CDR3 reads CSASTTGGVFSYEQYF.

The rearrangement uses TRBV20-1 and TRBJ2-3; the TCRdb call, TRBD1, lacks DNA for checking. This CDR3 has 19 residues. Germline CDR1 is DFQATT and CDR2 is SNEGSKA (reference sequence). The CDR3 sequence: CSARILRDRDGAQRDTQYF.

This rearrangement joins TRBV6-2 or TRBV6-3 to TRBJ2-3; TCRdb designates TRBD1, a call that cannot be tested without DNA. Germline V CDR1 and CDR2: MNHEY, SVGEGT. This CDR3 has 14 residues. CDR3 loop: CASSWDRETDTQYF.

The rearrangement uses TRBV7-9 and TRBJ2-7; TCRdb outputs TRBD1, but without DNA this stays unchecked. Germline loops: CDR1 SEHNR, CDR2 FQNEAQ (reference sequence). The CDR3 loop spans 13 amino acids. The CDR3 spells CASRHGTGGEQYF.

CDR3 region: CASSYRTGKETQYF. The V gene is TRBV6-6, the J gene TRBJ2-5; TCRdb's D gene call, TRBD1, goes unchecked for lack of DNA. Germline V gene lookup returns CDR1 MNHNY and CDR2 SVGAGI (reference sequence). This CDR3 contains 14 residues.

V gene TRBV7-2 combines with J gene TRBJ2-1. The CDR3 is 14 amino acids. From germline, CDR1 is SGHTA and CDR2 FQGNSA. The CDR3 loop reads CASSKEKGYNEQFF.

The chain couples TRBV18 to TRBJ2-5; TCRdb lists TRBD2, though no DNA is available to test this call. The CDR3 length is 19 residues. Germline CDR1 KGHSH, CDR2 LQKENI. This CDR3 is CASSPGLAGGHVPQETQYF.

The rearrangement uses TRBV7-6 and TRBJ2-7. The CDR3 has 14 residues. CDR1 and CDR2 from the germline V gene are SGHVS and FNYEAQ. The CDR3 loop reads CASSFTDLKGEQYF.

V is TRBV29-1 and J is TRBJ2-7. CDR3 length: 13 amino acids. Germline V gives CDR1 SQVTM, CDR2 ANQGSEA. The CDR3 sequence: CSVVLGGPYEQYF.

Here the CDR3 reads CASSPTGVVGNEQFF. The V call is TRBV12-3 or TRBV12-4, the J call TRBJ2-1; TCRdb gives TRBD1 as the D gene, but with no DNA this cannot be confirmed. The CDR3 has 15 residues.

The gene calls are TRBV29-1 and TRBJ1-1; TCRdb calls TRBD1, which cannot be checked without DNA. The CDR3 loop spans 13 amino acids. The germline CDR1 and CDR2 sequences are SQVTM and ANQGSEA. CDR3 region: CSVAIGVATEAFF.

The chain is built from TRBV7-9 and TRBJ1-6; TCRdb calls TRBD1, which cannot be checked without DNA. This CDR3 region has 16 residues. Looked up from germline, CDR1 is SEHNR and CDR2 is FQNEAQ (reference sequence). The CDR3 sequence is CASDPERGLGNSPLHF.